These 15 T cell receptor beta chains were all obtained from the same sample, sequenced in a study of blood T cells in healthy people across ages. The authors ran a second PCR of about 6 to 11 cycles using a sample-barcoded 5' primer and a J-beta primer mix. TCRdb re-called the 5' RACE reads with MiXCR, one entry per CDR3 protein. The sample contains about 1.1 million distinct CDR3 sequences, 35% to 45% of which appear only once. Sample: blood. These TCRs come from a man between 18 and 29 years old in good health.

The rearrangement joins TRBV14 to TRBJ1-1; TRBD1 might be the D (6 bases). V was cut by 0 bases and J by 11 bases, with 16 bases left in between. The germline V gene has CDR1 SGHDN and CDR2 FVKESK. There are 14 residues in the CDR3. For the CDR3, the DNA is TGTGCCAGCAGCCAAGACCGTGGGGGGCGTGGGGCTTTCTTT. This translates into CASSQDRGGRGAFF.

As for this clonotype: Relative to the germline gene, one junction end is altered; a read error may explain this. This chain uses TRBV7-2 with TRBJ2-3, with 9 bases that match TRBD1. This CDR3 comprises 14 residues. Germline lookup yields CDR1 SGHTA and CDR2 FQGNSA. CDR3 bases: TGTGCCAGCAGCTTGGACAGGGGAACAGATACGCGGTATTTT. Translating it yields CASSLDRGTDTRYF.

This clonotype was seen only a few times. V and J are TRBV12-3 or TRBV12-4 and TRBJ1-5, with TRBD1 as a possible D gene (5 bases). The CDR3 is made up of 14 amino acids. Trimming removed 0 bases at V and 7 bases at J, with 10 bases between. The CDR3 here is CASSLAGVRQPQHF. As DNA, the CDR3 is TGTGCCAGCAGTTTAGCGGGGGTTAGACAGCCCCAGCATTTT.

CDR3 sequence (DNA): TGTGCCAGTAATGATAGGCTCGCTACCTACAATGAGCAGTACTTC. Amino acid sequence: CASNDRLATYNEQYF. The gene calls are TRBV19 and TRBJ2-5; D not resolved. The CDR3 length is 15 residues. Germline CDR1 and CDR2: LNHDA and SQIVND (reference sequence). Trimming cost V 7 bases and J 11 bases, with 26 bases left between them.

This clonotype was found a few times. The chain carries TRBV18 and TRBJ1-5; D call uncertain. The V end lost 2 bases, the J end lost 1 base, and 3 bases lay between the germline ends. The CDR3 consists of 13 residues. Germline loops: CDR1 KGHSH, CDR2 LQKENI. The CDR3 region is CASSPASNQPQHF. CDR3 DNA: TGTGCCAGCTCACCAGCCAGCAATCAGCCCCAGCATTTT.

This clonotype was picked up a small number of times. The V and J genes are TRBV6-5 and TRBJ2-1, with D tentatively TRBD1 (5 bases). V dropped 0 bases and J dropped 6 bases, with 12 bases sitting between them. The CDR3 consists of 15 residues. Per germline, CDR1 MNHEY and CDR2 SVGAGI. The CDR3 coding sequence is TGTGCCAGCAGTTACTCGATAGGGGTTGTCAATGAGCAGTTCTTC. Encoded protein: CASSYSIGVVNEQFF.

The chain joins TRBV7-2 to TRBJ2-3; D possibly corresponds to TRBD2 (5 bases). The CDR3 loop spans 15 amino acids. Between the trimmed V and J ends, which lost 2 bases and 2 bases, there was a span of 11 bases. Germline CDR1 SGHTA, CDR2 FQGNSA. The CDR3 coding sequence is TGTGCCAGCAGCTTAACGGCGGGCTTCACAGATACGCAGTATTTT. It yields the protein CASSLTAGFTDTQYF.

CDR3 sequence (DNA): TGTGCCAGCAGCGCGGTACTGGACAGCTCCTACGAGCAGTACTTC. Encoded protein: CASSAVLDSSYEQYF. The rearrangement uses TRBV9 and TRBJ2-7; a weak D match, TRBD1 (6 bases). The CDR3 runs to 15 residues. Germline V gives CDR1 SGDLS, CDR2 YYNGEE. Trimming took off 3 bases at V and 0 bases at J, with 13 bases between the two ends.

The gene calls are TRBV4-1 and TRBJ1-2; 7 nucleotides agree with TRBD1. Germline loops: CDR1 MGHRA, CDR2 YSYEKL. Trimming cost V 0 bases and J 6 bases; bases outside gene matches: 19. This CDR3 contains 19 residues. The DNA for the CDR3 is TGCGCCAGCAGCCAAGATATCTTCCAACGGAGGGGGCGCATCCATGGCTACACCTTC. Translating it yields CASSQDIFQRRGRIHGYTF.

There are many counts of this clonotype. The rearrangement uses TRBV6-5 and TRBJ2-3, with TRBD2 matching 8 bases. This CDR3 comprises 15 residues. The ends lost 6 bases at V and 0 bases at J; junction bases unmatched: 5. Germline CDR1 reads MNHEY; CDR2 reads SVGAGI. The CDR3 is CASSSLAGSTDTQYF. The CDR3 DNA sequence: TGTGCCAGCAGCTCCCTAGCGGGTAGCACAGATACGCAGTATTTT.

The V and J genes are TRBV12-3 or TRBV12-4 and TRBJ1-2; D remains ambiguous. CDR3 length equals 15 residues. The V and J ends lost 5 bases and 7 bases respectively, with 20 bases between them. CDR3 sequence (DNA): TGTGCCAGCAGTCCGCAAACGGACTCTTTAGGTGGCTACACCTTC. It codes for CASSPQTDSLGGYTF.

The chain joins TRBV5-1 to TRBJ1-2; tentatively, D is TRBD1 (5 bases). The CDR3 sequence is 15 residues long. Trimming removed 5 bases from V and 2 bases from J, with 16 bases in between. CDR1 and CDR2 (germline): SGHRS, YFSETQ. The CDR3, as DNA: TGCGCCAGCAGTAGTGTTGGGGCAGGAAACTATGGCTACACCTTC. It translates to CASSSVGAGNYGYTF. Using reference TRBV5-1 and TRBJ1-2 for the parts outside the CDR3, the full variable domain is KAGVTQTPRYLIKTRGQQVTLSCSPISGHRSVSWYQQTPGQGLQFLFEYFSETQRNKGNFPGRFSGRQFSNSRSEMNVSTLELGDSALYLCASSSVGAGNYGYTFGSGTRLTVV.

This clonotype has more than one count but fewer than ten. The rearrangement uses TRBV5-1 and TRBJ1-1; D is perhaps TRBD1 (5 bases). Trimming removed 1 base from V and 5 bases from J, with 12 bases in between. CDR3 size: 14 residues. Per the germline V gene, CDR1 is SGHRS and CDR2 is YFSETQ. The chain's CDR3 is CASSLRGTGTEAFF. CDR3 DNA: TGCGCCAGCAGCTTGCGGGGCACGGGGACTGAAGCTTTCTTT.

A word on this clonotype: A single base separates this from a much larger clone, so it may be a read error. This chain joins TRBV9 and TRBJ2-1; tentatively, D is TRBD1 (6 bases). From germline, CDR1 is SGDLS and CDR2 YYNGEE. This CDR3 has 14 amino acids. Deletions cut 2 bases from V and 5 bases from J, with 11 bases between. The CDR3 is CASSVGDKNNEQFF. CDR3 in DNA: TGTGCCAGCAGCGTCGGGGACAAGAACAATGAGCAGTTCTTC.

This chain links TRBV4-3 with TRBJ1-1; a possible D gene is TRBD1 (6 bases). The V end lost 10 bases, the J end lost 7 bases, and 16 bases lay between the germline ends. Germline CDR1 is LGHNA and CDR2 is YSLEER. This CDR3 spans 12 amino acids. The CDR3 loop reads CANRDLGGEAFF. In nucleotides, the CDR3 is TGCGCCAACAGGGACCTTGGGGGTGAAGCTTTCTTT.